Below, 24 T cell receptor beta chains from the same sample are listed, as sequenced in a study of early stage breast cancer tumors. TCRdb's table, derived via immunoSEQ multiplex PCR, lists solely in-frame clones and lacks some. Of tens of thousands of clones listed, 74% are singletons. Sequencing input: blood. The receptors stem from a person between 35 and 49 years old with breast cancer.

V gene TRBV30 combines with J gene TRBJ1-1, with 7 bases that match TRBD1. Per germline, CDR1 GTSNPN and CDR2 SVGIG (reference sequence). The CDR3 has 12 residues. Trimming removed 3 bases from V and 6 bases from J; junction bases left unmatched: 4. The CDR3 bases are TGTGCCTGGAGCGAGGGGGCAGCTGAAGCTTTCTTT. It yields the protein CAWSEGAAEAFF.

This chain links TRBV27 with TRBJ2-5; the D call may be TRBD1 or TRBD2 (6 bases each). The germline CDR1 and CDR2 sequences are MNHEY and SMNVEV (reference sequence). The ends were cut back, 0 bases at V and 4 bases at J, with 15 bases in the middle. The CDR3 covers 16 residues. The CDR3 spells CASSLSRGVGRETQYF. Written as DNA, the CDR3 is TGTGCCAGCAGTTTATCGAGGGGGGTGGGGAGAGAGACCCAGTACTTC.

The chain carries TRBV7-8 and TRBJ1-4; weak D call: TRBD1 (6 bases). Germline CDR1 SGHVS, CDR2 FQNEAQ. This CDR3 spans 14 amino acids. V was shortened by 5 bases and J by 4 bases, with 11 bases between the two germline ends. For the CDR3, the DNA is TGTGCCAGCAGCCGGGGGCGCCTTAATGAAAAACTGTTTTTT. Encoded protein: CASSRGRLNEKLFF.

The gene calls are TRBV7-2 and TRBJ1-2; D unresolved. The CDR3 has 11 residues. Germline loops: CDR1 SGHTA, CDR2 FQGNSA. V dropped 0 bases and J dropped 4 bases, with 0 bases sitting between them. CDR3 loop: CASSLAYGYTF. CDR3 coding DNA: TGTGCCAGCAGCTTAGCCTATGGCTACACCTTC.

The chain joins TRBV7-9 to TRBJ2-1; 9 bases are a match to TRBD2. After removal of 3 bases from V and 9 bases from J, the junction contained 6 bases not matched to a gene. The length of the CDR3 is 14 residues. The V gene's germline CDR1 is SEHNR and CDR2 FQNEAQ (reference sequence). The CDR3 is CASSFAGGPSEQFF. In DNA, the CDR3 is TGTGCCAGCAGCTTCGCGGGAGGGCCGAGTGAGCAGTTCTTC.

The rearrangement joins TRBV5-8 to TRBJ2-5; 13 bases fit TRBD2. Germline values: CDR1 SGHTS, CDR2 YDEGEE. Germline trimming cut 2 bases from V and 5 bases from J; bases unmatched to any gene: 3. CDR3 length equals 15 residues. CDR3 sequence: CASSFILAGGETQYF. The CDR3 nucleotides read TGTGCCAGCAGCTTTATACTAGCGGGAGGGGAGACCCAGTACTTC.

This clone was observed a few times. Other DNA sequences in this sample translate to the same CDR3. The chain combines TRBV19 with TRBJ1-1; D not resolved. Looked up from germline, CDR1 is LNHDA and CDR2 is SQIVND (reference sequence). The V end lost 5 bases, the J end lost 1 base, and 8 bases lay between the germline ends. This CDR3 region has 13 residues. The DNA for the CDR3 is TGTGCCAGTAGTCTGGGCACGAACACTGAAGCTTTCTTT. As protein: CASSLGTNTEAFF. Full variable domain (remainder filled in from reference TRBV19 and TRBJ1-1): DGGITQSPKYLFRKEGQNVTLSCEQNLNHDAMYWYRQDPGQGLRLIYYSQIVNDFQKGDIAEGYSVSREKKESFPLTVTSAQKNPTAFYLCASSLGTNTEAFFGQGTRLTVV.

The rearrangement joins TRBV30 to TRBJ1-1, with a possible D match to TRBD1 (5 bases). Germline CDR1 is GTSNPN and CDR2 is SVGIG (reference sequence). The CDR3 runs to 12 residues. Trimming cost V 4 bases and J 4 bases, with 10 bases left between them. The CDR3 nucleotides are TGTGCCTGGATCAGGGCCGGCACTGAAGCTTTCTTT. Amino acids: CAWIRAGTEAFF.

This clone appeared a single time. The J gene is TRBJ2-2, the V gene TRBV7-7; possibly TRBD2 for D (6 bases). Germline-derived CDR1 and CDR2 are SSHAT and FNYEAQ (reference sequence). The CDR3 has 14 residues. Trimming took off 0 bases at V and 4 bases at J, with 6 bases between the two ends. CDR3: CASSLASGTGELFF. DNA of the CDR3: TGTGCCAGCAGCTTAGCTAGCGGCACCGGGGAGCTGTTTTTT.

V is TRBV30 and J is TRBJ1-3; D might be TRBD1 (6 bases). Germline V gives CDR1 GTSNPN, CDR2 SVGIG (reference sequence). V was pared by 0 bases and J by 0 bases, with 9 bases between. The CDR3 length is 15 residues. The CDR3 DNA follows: TGTGCCTGGAGTGTGACAGGCTTCTCTGGAAACACCATATATTTT. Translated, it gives CAWSVTGFSGNTIYF.

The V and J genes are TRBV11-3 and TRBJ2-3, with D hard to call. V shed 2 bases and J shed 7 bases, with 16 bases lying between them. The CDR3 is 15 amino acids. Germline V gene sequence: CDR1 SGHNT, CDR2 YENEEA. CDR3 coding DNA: TGTGCCAGCAGCTTACAACGGATGTCGCCCTATACGCAGTATTTT. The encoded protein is CASSLQRMSPYTQYF.

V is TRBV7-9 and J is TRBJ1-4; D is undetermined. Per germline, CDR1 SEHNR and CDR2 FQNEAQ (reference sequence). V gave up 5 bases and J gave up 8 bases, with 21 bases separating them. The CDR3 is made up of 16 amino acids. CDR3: CASSLGSDPFGEKLFF. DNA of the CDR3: TGTGCCAGCAGCCTCGGCAGTGACCCCTTTGGGGAAAAACTGTTTTTT.

The CDR3 coding sequence is TGTGCCAGCAGTCGCCGGACATCTGGGGCCAACGTCCTGACTTTC. Protein: CASSRRTSGANVLTF. This sequence joins TRBV27 and TRBJ2-6; a possible D gene is TRBD1 (5 bases). V lost 5 bases and J 1 base, leaving 9 bases between the germline ends. This CDR3 comprises 15 residues. From germline, CDR1 is MNHEY and CDR2 SMNVEV (reference sequence). Supplemented by reference TRBV27 and TRBJ2-6, the full variable domain reads EAQVTQNPRYLITVTGKKLTVTCSQNMNHEYMSWYRQDPGLGLRQIYYSMNVEVTDKGDVPEGYKVSRKEKRNFPLILESPSPNQTSLYFCASSRRTSGANVLTFGAGSRLTVL.

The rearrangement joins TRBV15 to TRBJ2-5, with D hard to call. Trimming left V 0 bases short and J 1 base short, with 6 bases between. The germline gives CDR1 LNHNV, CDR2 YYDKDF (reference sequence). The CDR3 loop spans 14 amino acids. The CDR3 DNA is TGTGCCACCAGCAGAGATTTGTCCCAAGAGACCCAGTACTTC. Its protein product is CATSRDLSQETQYF.

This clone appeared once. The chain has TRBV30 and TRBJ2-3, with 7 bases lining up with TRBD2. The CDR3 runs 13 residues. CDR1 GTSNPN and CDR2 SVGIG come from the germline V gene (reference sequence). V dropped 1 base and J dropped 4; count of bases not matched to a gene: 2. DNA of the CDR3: TGTGCCTGGAGTGAAGGGAGGGCAGATACGCAGTATTTT. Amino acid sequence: CAWSEGRADTQYF.

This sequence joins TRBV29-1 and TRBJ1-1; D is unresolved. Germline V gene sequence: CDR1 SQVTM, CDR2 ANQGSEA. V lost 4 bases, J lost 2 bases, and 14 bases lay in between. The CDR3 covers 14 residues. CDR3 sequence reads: CSVVPGAGNTEAFF. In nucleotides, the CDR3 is TGCAGCGTTGTTCCCGGAGCGGGCAACACTGAAGCTTTCTTT.

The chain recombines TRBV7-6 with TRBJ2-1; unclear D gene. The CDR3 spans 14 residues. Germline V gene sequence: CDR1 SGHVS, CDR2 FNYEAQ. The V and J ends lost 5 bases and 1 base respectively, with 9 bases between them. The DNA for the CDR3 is TGTGCCAGCAGCCCATCCACGTCCTACAATGAGCAGTTCTTC. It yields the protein CASSPSTSYNEQFF.

The chain's CDR3 is CASSPPQAGSSYNEQFF. The CDR3 DNA is TGTGCCAGCAGCCCTCCCCAAGCGGGCAGCTCCTACAATGAGCAGTTCTTC. V is TRBV5-4 and J is TRBJ2-1, with a tentative D call TRBD2 (6 bases). The CDR3 runs 17 residues. V was cut by 4 bases and J by 0 bases, with 17 bases left in between. Looked up from germline, CDR1 is SGHNT and CDR2 is YYREEE (reference sequence).

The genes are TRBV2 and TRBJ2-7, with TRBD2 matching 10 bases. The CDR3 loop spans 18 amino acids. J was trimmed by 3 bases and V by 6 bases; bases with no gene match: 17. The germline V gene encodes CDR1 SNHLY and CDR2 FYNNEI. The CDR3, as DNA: TGTGCCAGCAGGGGGGGGACAGGCTTAGCGGGAGGATACTACGAGCAGTACTTC. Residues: CASRGGTGLAGGYYEQYF. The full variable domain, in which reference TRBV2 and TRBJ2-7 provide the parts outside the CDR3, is EPEVTQTPSHQVTQMGQEVILRCVPISNHLYFYWYRQILGQKVEFLVSFYNNEISEKSEIFDDQFSVERPDGSNFTLKIRSTKLEDSAMYFCASRGGTGLAGGYYEQYFGPGTRLTVT.

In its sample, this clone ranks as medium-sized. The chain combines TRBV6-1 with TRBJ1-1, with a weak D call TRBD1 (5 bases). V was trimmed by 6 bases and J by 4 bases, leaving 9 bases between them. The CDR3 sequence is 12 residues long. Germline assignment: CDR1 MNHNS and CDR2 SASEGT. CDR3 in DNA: TGTGCCAGCAGCCATCAGGGCACTGAAGCTTTCTTT. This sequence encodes CASSHQGTEAFF.

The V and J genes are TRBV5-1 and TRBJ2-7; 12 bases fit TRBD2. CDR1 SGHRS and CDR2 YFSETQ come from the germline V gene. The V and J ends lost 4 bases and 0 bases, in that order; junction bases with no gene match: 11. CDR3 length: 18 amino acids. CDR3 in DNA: TGCGCCAGCAGCCCCAGACTAGCGGGAGTTACTACCTCCTACGAGCAGTACTTC. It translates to CASSPRLAGVTTSYEQYF.

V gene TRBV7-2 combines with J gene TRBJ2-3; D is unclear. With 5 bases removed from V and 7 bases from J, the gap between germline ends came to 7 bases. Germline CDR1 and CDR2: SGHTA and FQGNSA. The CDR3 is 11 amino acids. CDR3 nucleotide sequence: TGTGCCAGCAGCCTAGAGTATACGCAGTATTTT. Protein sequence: CASSLEYTQYF.

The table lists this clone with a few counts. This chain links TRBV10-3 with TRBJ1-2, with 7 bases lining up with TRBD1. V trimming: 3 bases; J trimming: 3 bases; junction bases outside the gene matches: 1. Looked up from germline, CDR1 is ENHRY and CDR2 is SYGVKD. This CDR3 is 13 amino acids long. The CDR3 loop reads CAISETGDYGYTF. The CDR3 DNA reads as TGTGCCATCAGTGAAACAGGGGACTATGGCTACACCTTC.

This chain's CDR3 is CASRPGTGANTEAFF. Written as DNA, the CDR3 is TGTGCCAGCAGGCCGGGGACAGGGGCGAACACTGAAGCTTTCTTT. The J gene is TRBJ1-1, the V gene TRBV6-5; 10 bases line up with TRBD1. Germline CDR1 and CDR2: MNHEY and SVGAGI. This CDR3 region has 15 residues. Losses at the gene ends were 6 bases for V and 1 base for J; bases not matched to a gene: 5.